Listed here are 26 T cell receptor beta chains from one sample, sequenced in a study of beta chain features in type 1 diabetes. The investigators reverse transcribed all of the isolated RNA, so they sequenced expressed TCRB transcripts. Repertoires were generated with immunoSEQ multiplex PCR, while TCRdb's copy carries only in-frame clones and drops some. The table shows just over 15,000 clones, with approximately 45% occurring only once. Sequences were obtained from stem cell memory CD4+ T cells from blood. The receptors come from a woman aged 40 to 50 in good health.

In its sample, this clone was seen once. V is TRBV10-3 and J is TRBJ1-5; D is possibly TRBD1 (5 bases). Per germline, CDR1 ENHRY and CDR2 SYGVKD. The length of the CDR3 is 14 residues. V was clipped by 8 bases and J by 1 base, with 12 bases between them. DNA for the CDR3: TGTGCCATCGGAAGACAGCTCAGCAATCAGCCCCAGCATTTT. Translation gives CAIGRQLSNQPQHF.

This clone came up a few times. The chain is built from TRBV7-9 and TRBJ2-7; D is unclear. CDR3 size: 15 residues. Germline CDR1 reads SEHNR; CDR2 reads FQNEAQ (reference sequence). V was cut by 2 bases and J by 2 bases, with 13 bases left in between. The CDR3 reads CASSLMATAAYEQYF. The CDR3 bases are TGTGCCAGCAGCTTAATGGCGACTGCAGCCTACGAGCAGTACTTC. Combining the CDR3 with reference TRBV7-9 and TRBJ2-7 gives the whole variable domain DTGVSQNPRHKITKRGQNVTFRCDPISEHNRLYWYRQTLGQGPEFLTYFQNEAQLEKSRLLSDRFSAERPKGSFSTLEIQRTEQGDSAMYLCASSLMATAAYEQYFGPGTRLTVT.

The rearrangement links TRBV7-9 to TRBJ2-4, with unresolved D. V was shortened by 1 base and J by 2 bases, with 15 bases between the two germline ends. Germline CDR1 reads SEHNR; CDR2 reads FQNEAQ (reference sequence). The CDR3 spans 17 residues. The DNA of the CDR3 is TGTGCCAGCAGCTTAGGTCGGTCCCCGCACTCCAAAAACATTCAGTACTTC. Amino acids: CASSLGRSPHSKNIQYF.

By sample share, this clone is medium-sized. This CDR3 reads CASRPTGHSYEQYF. CDR3 sequence (DNA): TGTGCCAGCAGGCCAACGGGACACTCCTACGAGCAGTACTTC. The chain links TRBV7-9 to TRBJ2-7, with a tentative D call TRBD1 (6 bases). V dropped 6 bases and J dropped 0 bases, with 12 bases sitting between them. Germline loops: CDR1 SEHNR, CDR2 FQNEAQ (reference sequence). There are 14 residues in the CDR3.

A word on this clone: A junction end diverges from the germline sequence, so it may reflect a read error. Other DNA sequences from this sample encode an identical CDR3 as well. CDR3 coding DNA: TGTGCTAGCAGCTTCAGCAGGGCAACAGGGAGCTCCTACGAGCAGTACTTC. Translated, it gives CASSFSRATGSSYEQYF. This chain joins TRBV7-7 and TRBJ2-7; maybe TRBD1 (6 bases). Per germline, CDR1 SSHAT and CDR2 FNYEAQ (reference sequence). The CDR3 totals 17 residues.

The rearrangement joins TRBV7-9 to TRBJ1-2; 10 bases align to TRBD1. CDR3 length: 16 residues. Germline-derived CDR1 and CDR2 are SEHNR and FQNEAQ (reference sequence). With 4 bases clipped from V and 2 bases from J, the junction kept 7 bases outside the gene matches. The CDR3 nucleotides are TGTGCCAGCAGCTATGAACCGGGACAGGGGAACTATGGCTACACCTTC. It encodes CASSYEPGQGNYGYTF.

A few counts support this clone. The gene calls are TRBV5-1 and TRBJ2-1; D possibly corresponds to TRBD2 (5 bases). Per the germline V gene, CDR1 is SGHRS and CDR2 is YFSETQ. The CDR3 has 13 residues. V was cut by 5 bases and J by 4 bases, with 10 bases left in between. The chain's CDR3 is CASRRAGYNEQFF. CDR3 sequence (DNA): TGCGCCAGCAGGAGGGCAGGATACAATGAGCAGTTCTTC.

There are a few counts of this clone. The J gene is TRBJ1-1, the V gene TRBV6-6; no clear D. Trimming shortened V by 6 bases and J by 4 bases, and 12 bases separated the two germline ends. CDR1 is MNHNY and CDR2 is SVGAGI in the germline V gene (reference sequence). The CDR3 spans 13 residues. CDR3 region: CASSLTLITEAFF. Here the CDR3 DNA reads TGTGCCAGCAGCCTCACACTAATCACTGAAGCTTTCTTT.

The chain has TRBV18 and TRBJ2-7; 10 bases align to TRBD1. This CDR3 is built from 14 residues. The V gene end was trimmed by 3 bases and the J gene end by 4 bases; junction bases not matched to a gene: 3. Germline CDR1 KGHSH, CDR2 LQKENI. CDR3 loop: CASSPGQGMYEQYF. The CDR3 DNA reads TGTGCCAGCTCACCGGGACAGGGGATGTACGAGCAGTACTTC. Full variable domain (outside the CDR3, taken from reference TRBV18 and TRBJ2-7): NAGVMQNPRHLVRRRGQEARLRCSPMKGHSHVYWYRQLPEEGLKFMVYLQKENIIDESGMPKERFSAEFPKEGPSILRIQQVVRGDSAAYFCASSPGQGMYEQYFGPGTRLTVT.

The gene calls are TRBV27 and TRBJ1-5; possible D gene TRBD1, 6 bases. The ends were cut back, 10 bases at V and 4 bases at J, with 20 bases in the middle. The CDR3 is made up of 15 amino acids. Germline V lookup: CDR1 MNHEY, CDR2 SMNVEV (reference sequence). DNA for the CDR3: TGTGCCACCTCGGCGGGAGGGGGTAGAAATCAGCCCCAGCATTTT. Its protein is CATSAGGGRNQPQHF.

In its sample, this clone was seen a few times. The chain links TRBV5-1 to TRBJ2-3; 12 bases fit TRBD2. The CDR3 loop spans 16 amino acids. Trimming removed 4 bases from V and 2 bases from J; junction bases left unmatched: 5. CDR1 SGHRS and CDR2 YFSETQ come from the germline V gene. In DNA, the CDR3 is TGCGCCAGCAGCGAGAGGACTAGCGGGGCCACAGATACGCAGTATTTT. Its translation is CASSERTSGATDTQYF.

The chain joins TRBV18 to TRBJ1-4; 11 bases agree with TRBD1. V was clipped by 1 base and J by 8 bases; unmatched bases: 9. The CDR3 runs to 17 residues. CDR1 KGHSH and CDR2 LQKENI come from the germline V gene. CDR3 in DNA: TGTGCCAGCTCACCACTTACCGGACAGGGGGCACAGGAAAAACTGTTTTTT. Translated: CASSPLTGQGAQEKLFF.

This clone was counted between two and nine times. The chain links TRBV29-1 to TRBJ2-6; 7 nucleotides agree with TRBD1. V gave up 3 bases and J gave up 13 bases; unmatched junction bases: 9. CDR1 and CDR2 from the germline V gene are SQVTM and ANQGSEA. The CDR3 length is 13 residues. Here the CDR3 DNA reads TGCAGCGTTGAGGGTTTGGTACAGGGGGTCCTGACTTTC. Translated: CSVEGLVQGVLTF.

This clone was counted between two and nine times. V gene TRBV11-2 combines with J gene TRBJ2-1; D is possibly TRBD2 (6 bases). CDR1 and CDR2 (germline): SGHAT, FQNNGV. CDR3 length: 15 residues. Trimming removed 1 base at V and 0 bases at J, with 7 bases between. The CDR3 coding sequence is TGTGCCAGCAGCTTAGGGAGGGGCTCCTACAATGAGCAGTTCTTC. Translated, it gives CASSLGRGSYNEQFF.

The chain links TRBV11-2 to TRBJ2-7; TRBD1 aligns across 9 bases. The germline V gene has CDR1 SGHAT and CDR2 FQNNGV. Germline trimming cut 4 bases from V and 0 bases from J; bases unmatched to any gene: 7. The CDR3 sequence is 16 residues long. The CDR3 loop is CASSSPGTGTSYEQYF. The CDR3 nucleotides read TGTGCCAGCAGCTCCCCCGGGACAGGGACCTCCTACGAGCAGTACTTC.

This clone was seen more than once but under ten times. The chain uses TRBV25-1 and TRBJ2-7, with D perhaps matching TRBD2 (5 bases). Germline V gene data show CDR1 as MGHDK and CDR2 as SYGVNS. The CDR3 totals 13 residues. Trimming removed 8 bases at V and 2 bases at J, with 13 bases between. The CDR3 reads CASAGPGTYEQYF. In nucleotides, the CDR3 is TGTGCCAGCGCCGGGCCGGGAACCTACGAGCAGTACTTC.

This clone was counted a few times. This chain links TRBV5-1 with TRBJ2-1; D uncertain. Germline lookup yields CDR1 SGHRS and CDR2 YFSETQ. V dropped 4 bases and J dropped 9 bases, with 20 bases sitting between them. This CDR3 is built from 15 residues. The DNA of the CDR3 is TGCGCCAGCAGCCGGGTCCCCGCTTTCCTCGGTGAGCAGTTCTTC. Residues: CASSRVPAFLGEQFF.

This clone was seen more than once but under ten times. The J gene is TRBJ2-3, the V gene TRBV7-6; possibly TRBD2 for D (5 bases). Germline assignment: CDR1 SGHVS and CDR2 FNYEAQ. CDR3 size: 13 residues. With 5 bases removed from V and 5 bases from J, the gap between germline ends came to 11 bases. CDR3 protein: CASSRGLVDTQYF. CDR3 in DNA: TGTGCCAGCAGCCGGGGTTTGGTAGATACGCAGTATTTT.

The chain links TRBV11-2 to TRBJ2-7; D may be TRBD2 (6 bases). In germline, CDR1 is SGHAT, CDR2 FQNNGV. The V end was cut by 5 bases, the J end by 5 bases, with 19 bases between. This CDR3 contains 15 residues. CDR3 in DNA: TGTGCCAGCAGCCCGCGGGGCACCAGCCCCCACGAGCAGTACTTC. Protein: CASSPRGTSPHEQYF.

J is TRBJ1-2 and V is TRBV7-2; D gene uncertain. V was pared by 2 bases and J by 2 bases, with 9 bases between. Germline lookup yields CDR1 SGHTA and CDR2 FQGNSA. CDR3 length: 14 residues. The CDR3 spells CASSLTIQNYGYTF. For the CDR3, the DNA is TGTGCCAGCAGCTTAACGATACAGAACTATGGCTACACCTTC.

There are a few counts of this clone. The CDR3 coding sequence is TGTGCCAGCAGCGCCCGGGACAGGGACGTTCTACCGCAGTACTTC. Its translation is CASSARDRDVLPQYF. The chain combines TRBV9 with TRBJ2-7, with TRBD1 matching 9 bases. The length of the CDR3 is 15 residues. Germline-derived CDR1 and CDR2 are SGDLS and YYNGEE. Germline trimming cut 3 bases from V and 9 bases from J; bases unmatched to any gene: 13.

The rearrangement links TRBV28 to TRBJ2-7; TRBD1 is a possible D gene (6 bases). Deletions cut 1 base from V and 0 bases from J, with 22 bases between. CDR1 and CDR2 (germline): MDHEN, SYDVKM. The CDR3 contains 19 residues. This CDR3 is CASSLSLNPGHRLSYEQYF. The CDR3 region has the DNA TGTGCCAGCAGTTTATCCCTAAATCCGGGACATAGACTCTCCTACGAGCAGTACTTC.

The chain employs TRBV5-4 and TRBJ2-7; tentative D call: TRBD2 (5 bases). The CDR3 runs 15 residues. In germline, CDR1 is SGHNT, CDR2 YYREEE (reference sequence). V lost 0 bases to trimming and J lost 2 bases, with 12 bases between them. In DNA, the CDR3 is TGTGCCAGCAGCTTGGACCGTGGACTGACCTACGAGCAGTACTTC. It translates to CASSLDRGLTYEQYF.

V and J are TRBV6-5 and TRBJ1-5, with D maybe TRBD1 (5 bases). The V end was cut by 4 bases, the J end by 7 bases, with 8 bases between. This CDR3 is 12 amino acids long. CDR1 and CDR2 (germline): MNHEY, SVGAGI. As DNA, the CDR3 is TGTGCCAGCAGTTTCGGGGGGCAGCCCCAGCATTTT. Its protein product is CASSFGGQPQHF.

This clone came up a few times. J is TRBJ2-1 and V is TRBV7-9; 12 bases line up with TRBD2. CDR3 size: 17 residues. The trim removed 5 bases at V and 8 bases at J, leaving 13 bases unmatched. CDR1 and CDR2 (germline): SEHNR, FQNEAQ (reference sequence). In DNA form, the CDR3 reads TGTGCCAGCAGCGAAGAGTTATCGACTAGCGGGGGCGATGAGCAGTTCTTC. Encoded protein: CASSEELSTSGGDEQFF.

This clone occurred a few times. The V call is TRBV10-3, the J call TRBJ2-7, with D perhaps TRBD1 (5 bases). CDR1 is ENHRY and CDR2 is SYGVKD in the germline V gene. The CDR3 runs 14 residues. V was trimmed by 3 bases and J by 1 base, leaving 10 bases between them. The CDR3 loop is CAISDRQGSYEQYF. CDR3 nucleotide sequence: TGTGCCATCAGTGACCGTCAGGGATCCTACGAGCAGTACTTC.